The following is a TCR beta chain sequence with its context. V was shortened by 3 bases and J by 3 bases, with 5 bases between the two germline ends. The CDR3 consists of 11 residues. Germline assignment: CDR1 GTSNPN and CDR2 SVGIG (reference sequence). The data derive from a study of shared clonotypes between healthy human individuals. This table comes from immunoSEQ multiplex PCR, and its TCRdb copy is limited to in-frame clones, with some not included. The data show about 560,000 clones, around 77% seen once. This TCR was recovered from a woman aged 40-49 years in good health. Some clones in this sample may be carry-over from other donors' samples. V gene TRBV30 combines with J gene TRBJ1-1; D unclear. Material: PBMCs. The CDR3 is CAWRDYTEAFF. In nucleotides, the CDR3 is TGTGCCTGGAGGGATTACACTGAAGCTTTCTTT.